This T cell receptor beta chain was observed in a study of Ad26.COV2.S vaccination and SARS-CoV-2 variants. Study-wide findings and caveats: Total T cell responses were possibly underestimated by TCR breadth and depth analyses. Those who received the vaccine showed greater spike-specific TCR breadth than those given placebo.

Comments on this clone: Antigen specificity is unknown.

Generated by immunoSEQ multiplex PCR, the TCRdb table keeps only in-frame clones and is missing some. The sample holds more than 300,000 clones, more than 70% seen once. CDR3 length equals 15 residues. V was clipped by 0 bases and J by 10 bases, with 19 bases between them. Germline CDR1 SGHTS, CDR2 YDEGEE. Specified treatment: some 19 received Ad26.COV2.S at low or high dose, single or two shots; roughly five received placebo; per-sample allocation not given. Day 63 following the first vaccine or placebo injection was when the samples were taken. In Boston, the donor was an adult between 18-55 years of age. The shot given was an Ad26 vector that makes Wuhan-strain SARS-CoV-2 spike.

The material sequenced was peripheral blood, taken in a trial of Ad26.COV2.S vaccine versus placebo. V and J are TRBV5-8 and TRBJ2-5; maybe TRBD1 (5 bases). This sequence originates from a person aged 18-65 years who received the Ad26.COV2.S COVID-19 vaccine or a placebo. The DNA for the CDR3 is TGTGCCAGCAGCTTGGGGACACTGGCCAGTATGGACCAGTACTTC. Protein product: CASSLGTLASMDQYF. The full variable domain, with the rest looked up from reference TRBV5-8 and TRBJ2-5, is EAGVTQSPTHLIKTRGQQATLRCSPISGHTSVYWYQQALGLGLQFLLWYDEGEERNRGNFPPRFSGRQFPNYSSELNVNALELEDSALYLCASSLGTLASMDQYFGPGTRLLVL.